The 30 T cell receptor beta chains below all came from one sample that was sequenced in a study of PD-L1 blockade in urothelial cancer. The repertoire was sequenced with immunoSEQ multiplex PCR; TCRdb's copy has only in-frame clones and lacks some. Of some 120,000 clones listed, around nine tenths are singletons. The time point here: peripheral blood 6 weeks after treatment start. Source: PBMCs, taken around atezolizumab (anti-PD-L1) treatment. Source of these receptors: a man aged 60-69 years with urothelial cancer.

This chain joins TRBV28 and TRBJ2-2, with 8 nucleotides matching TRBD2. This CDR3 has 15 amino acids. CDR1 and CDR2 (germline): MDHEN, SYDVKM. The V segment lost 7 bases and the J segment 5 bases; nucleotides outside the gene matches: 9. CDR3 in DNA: TGTGCCAGCACCCTATCAGCGGGGGTGACCGGGGAGCTGTTTTTT. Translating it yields CASTLSAGVTGELFF. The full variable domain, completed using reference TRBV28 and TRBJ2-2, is DVKVTQSSRYLVKRTGEKVFLECVQDMDHENMFWYRQDPGLGLRLIYFSYDVKMKEKGDIPEGYSVSREKKERFSLILESASTNQTSMYLCASTLSAGVTGELFFGEGSRLTVL.

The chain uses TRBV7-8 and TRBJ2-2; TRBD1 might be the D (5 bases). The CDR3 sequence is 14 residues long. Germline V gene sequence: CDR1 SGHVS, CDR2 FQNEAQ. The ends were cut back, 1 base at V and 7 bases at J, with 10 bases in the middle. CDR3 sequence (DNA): TGTGCCAGCAGCTTAGGGCAGGGTAGCGGGGAGCTGTTTTTT. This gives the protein CASSLGQGSGELFF. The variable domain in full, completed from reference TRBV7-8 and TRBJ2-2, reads GAGVSQSPRYKVAKRGQDVALRCDPISGHVSLFWYQQALGQGPEFLTYFQNEAQLDKSGLPSDRFFAERPEGSVSTLKIQRTQQEDSAVYLCASSLGQGSGELFFGEGSRLTVL.

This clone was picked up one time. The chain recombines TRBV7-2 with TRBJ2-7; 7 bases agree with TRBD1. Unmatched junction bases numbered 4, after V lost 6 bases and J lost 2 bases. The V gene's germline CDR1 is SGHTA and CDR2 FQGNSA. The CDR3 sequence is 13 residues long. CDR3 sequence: CASRRTGAYEQYF. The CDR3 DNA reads TGTGCCAGCAGACGGACAGGAGCCTACGAGCAGTACTTC.

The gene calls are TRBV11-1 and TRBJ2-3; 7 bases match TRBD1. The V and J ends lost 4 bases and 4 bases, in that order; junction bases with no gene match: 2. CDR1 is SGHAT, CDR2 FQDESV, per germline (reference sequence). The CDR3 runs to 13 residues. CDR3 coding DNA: TGTGCCAGCAGCTCAGGGGGACCAGATACGCAGTATTTT. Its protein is CASSSGGPDTQYF.

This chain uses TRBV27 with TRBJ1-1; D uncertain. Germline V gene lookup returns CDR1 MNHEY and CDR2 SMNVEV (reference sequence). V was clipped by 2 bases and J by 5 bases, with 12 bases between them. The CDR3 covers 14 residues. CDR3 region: CASSLGHPRTEAFF. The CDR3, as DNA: TGTGCCAGCAGTTTAGGGCACCCCAGGACTGAAGCTTTCTTT.

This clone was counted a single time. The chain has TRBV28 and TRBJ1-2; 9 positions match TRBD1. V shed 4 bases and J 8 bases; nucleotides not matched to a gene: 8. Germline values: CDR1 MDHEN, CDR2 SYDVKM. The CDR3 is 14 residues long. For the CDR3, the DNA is TGTGCCAGCAGTTCAAATACAGGGGGCGACGGCTACACCTTC. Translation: CASSSNTGGDGYTF.

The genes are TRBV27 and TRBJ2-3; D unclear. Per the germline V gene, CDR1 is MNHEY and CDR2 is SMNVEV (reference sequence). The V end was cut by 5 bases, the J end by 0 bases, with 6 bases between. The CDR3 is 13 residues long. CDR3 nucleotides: TGTGCCAGCAGTACCACTAGCACAGATACGCAGTATTTT. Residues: CASSTTSTDTQYF.

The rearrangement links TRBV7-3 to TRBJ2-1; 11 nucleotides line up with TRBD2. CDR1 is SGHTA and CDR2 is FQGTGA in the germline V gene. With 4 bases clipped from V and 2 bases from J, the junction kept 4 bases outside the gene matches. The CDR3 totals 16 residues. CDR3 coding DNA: TGTGCCAGCAGCTCCGGACTAGCGGGCCCCTACAATGAGCAGTTCTTC. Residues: CASSSGLAGPYNEQFF.

CDR3 amino acids: CASSQTGGIGTDTQYF. DNA for the CDR3: TGCGCCAGCAGCCAAACGGGAGGGATCGGCACAGATACGCAGTATTTT. The chain joins TRBV5-1 to TRBJ2-3, with TRBD2 matching 8 bases. In germline, CDR1 is SGHRS, CDR2 YFSETQ. After removal of 4 bases from V and 1 base from J, the junction contained 8 bases not matched to a gene. This CDR3 region has 16 residues.

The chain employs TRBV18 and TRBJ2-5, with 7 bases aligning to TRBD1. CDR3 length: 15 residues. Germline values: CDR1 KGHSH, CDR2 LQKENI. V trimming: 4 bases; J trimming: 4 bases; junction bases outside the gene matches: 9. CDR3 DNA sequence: TGTGCCAGCTCACTGGGACAGATCCGATCAGAGACCCAGTACTTC. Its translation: CASSLGQIRSETQYF.

The CDR3 protein is CASSAGQLSNQPQHF. CDR3 coding DNA: TGTGCCAGCAGCGCGGGACAGCTTAGCAATCAGCCCCAGCATTTT. The chain links TRBV11-2 to TRBJ1-5; 7 positions match TRBD1. Germline CDR1 is SGHAT and CDR2 is FQNNGV. The CDR3 has 15 residues. Trimming at V came to 5 bases and at J to 0 bases, leaving 4 bases not matched to a gene.

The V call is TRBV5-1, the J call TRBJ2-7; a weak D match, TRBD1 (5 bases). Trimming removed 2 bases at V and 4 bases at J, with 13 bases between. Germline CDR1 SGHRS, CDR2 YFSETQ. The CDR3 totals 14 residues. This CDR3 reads CASSLQSDRYEQYF. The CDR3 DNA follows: TGCGCCAGCAGCTTACAATCCGACAGATACGAGCAGTACTTC. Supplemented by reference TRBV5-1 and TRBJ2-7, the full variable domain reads KAGVTQTPRYLIKTRGQQVTLSCSPISGHRSVSWYQQTPGQGLQFLFEYFSETQRNKGNFPGRFSGRQFSNSRSEMNVSTLELGDSALYLCASSLQSDRYEQYFGPGTRLTVT.

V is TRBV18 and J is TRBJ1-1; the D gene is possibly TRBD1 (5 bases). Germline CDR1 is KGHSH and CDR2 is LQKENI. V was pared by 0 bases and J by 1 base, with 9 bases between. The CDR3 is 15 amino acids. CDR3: CASSPPHRQNTEAFF. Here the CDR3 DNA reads TGTGCCAGCTCACCACCACACAGGCAGAACACTGAAGCTTTCTTT.

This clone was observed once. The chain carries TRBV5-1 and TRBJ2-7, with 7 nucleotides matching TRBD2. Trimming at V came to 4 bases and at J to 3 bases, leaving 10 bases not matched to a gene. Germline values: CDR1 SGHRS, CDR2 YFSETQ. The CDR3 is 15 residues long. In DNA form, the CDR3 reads TGCGCCAGCAGCCTAACGGGACTAAGTAACTACGAGCAGTACTTC. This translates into CASSLTGLSNYEQYF.

CDR3 in DNA: TGTGCCAGCAGCTTGGCCGGGGCTAGCGGGCTTGGTGAGACCCAGTACTTC. Translated: CASSLAGASGLGETQYF. This chain links TRBV5-4 with TRBJ2-5, with 8 bases fitting TRBD2. With 0 bases clipped from V and 5 bases from J, the junction kept 12 bases outside the gene matches. Looked up from germline, CDR1 is SGHNT and CDR2 is YYREEE (reference sequence). The CDR3 length is 17 residues.

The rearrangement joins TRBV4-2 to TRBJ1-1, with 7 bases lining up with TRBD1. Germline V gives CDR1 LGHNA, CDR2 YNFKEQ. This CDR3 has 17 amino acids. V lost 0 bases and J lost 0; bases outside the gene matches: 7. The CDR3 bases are TGTGCCAGCAGCCAAGACGGGACAGCTATAATGAACACTGAAGCTTTCTTT. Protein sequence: CASSQDGTAIMNTEAFF.

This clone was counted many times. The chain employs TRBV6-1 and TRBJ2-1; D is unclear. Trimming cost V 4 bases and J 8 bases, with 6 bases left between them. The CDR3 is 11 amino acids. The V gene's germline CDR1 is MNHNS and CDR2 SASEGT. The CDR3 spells CASSAFYEQFF. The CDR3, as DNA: TGTGCCAGCAGTGCCTTTTATGAGCAGTTCTTC.

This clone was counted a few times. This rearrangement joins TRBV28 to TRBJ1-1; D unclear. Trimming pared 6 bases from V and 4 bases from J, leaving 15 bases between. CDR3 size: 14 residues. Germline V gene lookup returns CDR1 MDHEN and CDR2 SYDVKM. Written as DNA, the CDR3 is TGTGCCAGCAGGGACGGACTTATCAGCACTGAAGCTTTCTTT. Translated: CASRDGLISTEAFF.

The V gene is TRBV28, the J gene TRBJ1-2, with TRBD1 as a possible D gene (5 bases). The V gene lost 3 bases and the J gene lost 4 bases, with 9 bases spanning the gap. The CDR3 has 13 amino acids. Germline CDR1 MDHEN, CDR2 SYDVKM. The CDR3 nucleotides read TGTGCCAGCAGTTTGGTGGGGGGCTATGGCTACACCTTC. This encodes CASSLVGGYGYTF.

In DNA form, the CDR3 reads TGCGCCAGCAGTGAAGGGGCGGGAGACCTTAGCACAGATACGCAGTATTTT. Amino acids: CASSEGAGDLSTDTQYF. J is TRBJ2-3 and V is TRBV10-1, with 7 bases fitting TRBD2. The germline gives CDR1 WNHNN, CDR2 SYGVQD (reference sequence). The CDR3 runs 17 residues. Trimming cost V 3 bases and J 0 bases; bases outside gene matches: 9.

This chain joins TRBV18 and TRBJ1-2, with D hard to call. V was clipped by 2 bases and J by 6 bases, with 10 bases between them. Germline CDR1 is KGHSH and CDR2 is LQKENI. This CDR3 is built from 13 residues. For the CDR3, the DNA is TGTGCCAGCTCACCAAGAGAGGTCGATGGCTACACCTTC. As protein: CASSPREVDGYTF.

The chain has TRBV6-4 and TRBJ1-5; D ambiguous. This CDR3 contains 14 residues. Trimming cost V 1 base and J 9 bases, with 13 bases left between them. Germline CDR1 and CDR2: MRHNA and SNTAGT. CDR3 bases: TGTGCCAGCAGTGACTTCGGGTCGGGAGGGCCCCAGCATTTT. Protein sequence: CASSDFGSGGPQHF.

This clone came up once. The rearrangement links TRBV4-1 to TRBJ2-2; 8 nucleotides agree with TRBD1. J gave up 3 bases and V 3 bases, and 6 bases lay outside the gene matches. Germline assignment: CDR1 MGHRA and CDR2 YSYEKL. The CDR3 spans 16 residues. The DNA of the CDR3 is TGCGCCAGCAGCCACCCAAAGGACAGGGACACCGGGGAGCTGTTTTTT. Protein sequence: CASSHPKDRDTGELFF.

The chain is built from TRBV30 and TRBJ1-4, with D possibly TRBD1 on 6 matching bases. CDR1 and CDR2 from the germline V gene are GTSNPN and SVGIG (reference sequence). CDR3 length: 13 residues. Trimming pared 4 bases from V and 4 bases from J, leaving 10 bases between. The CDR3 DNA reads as TGTGCCTGGACGGGGACAAGTAATGAAAAACTGTTTTTT. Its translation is CAWTGTSNEKLFF. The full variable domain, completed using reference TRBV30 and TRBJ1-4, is SQTIHQWPATLVQPVGSPLSLECTVEGTSNPNLYWYRQAAGRGLQLLFYSVGIGQISSEVPQNLSASRPQDRQFILSSKKLLLSDSGFYLCAWTGTSNEKLFFGSGTQLSVL.

CDR3 DNA: TGTGCCAGCAGCCAACGAAGGGAGAGGCATGAGCAGTTCTTC. Protein product: CASSQRRERHEQFF. The chain is built from TRBV14 and TRBJ2-1, with D maybe TRBD2 (5 bases). The germline V gene encodes CDR1 SGHDN and CDR2 FVKESK. The CDR3 contains 14 residues. Trimming stripped 2 bases from V and 8 bases from J, with 13 bases between.

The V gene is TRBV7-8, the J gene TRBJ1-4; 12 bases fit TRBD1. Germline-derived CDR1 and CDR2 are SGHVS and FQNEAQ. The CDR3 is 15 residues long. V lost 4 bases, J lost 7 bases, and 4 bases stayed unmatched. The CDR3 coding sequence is TGTGCCAGCAGCTCGGGACAGGGGGCTGGTGAAAAACTGTTTTTT. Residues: CASSSGQGAGEKLFF.

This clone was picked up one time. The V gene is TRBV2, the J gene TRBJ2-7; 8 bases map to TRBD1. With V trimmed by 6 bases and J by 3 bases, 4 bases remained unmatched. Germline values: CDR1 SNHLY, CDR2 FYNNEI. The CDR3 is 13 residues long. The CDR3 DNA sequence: TGTGCCAGCAGGACAGGACAGGGCTACGAGCAGTACTTC. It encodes CASRTGQGYEQYF.

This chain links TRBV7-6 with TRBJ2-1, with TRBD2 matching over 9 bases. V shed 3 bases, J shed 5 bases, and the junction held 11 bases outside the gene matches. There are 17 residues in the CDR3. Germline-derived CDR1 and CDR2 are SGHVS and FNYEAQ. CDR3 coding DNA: TGTGCCAGCAGCTTTAGGCCGGGACTAGCAGAAGACAATGAGCAGTTCTTC. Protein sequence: CASSFRPGLAEDNEQFF.

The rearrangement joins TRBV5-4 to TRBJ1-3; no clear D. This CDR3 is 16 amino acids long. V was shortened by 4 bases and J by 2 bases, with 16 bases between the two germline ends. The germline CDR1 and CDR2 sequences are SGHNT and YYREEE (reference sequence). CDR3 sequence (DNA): TGTGCCAGCAGCCGCGGAGGAGCAGGACCTGGAAACACCATATATTTT. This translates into CASSRGGAGPGNTIYF.

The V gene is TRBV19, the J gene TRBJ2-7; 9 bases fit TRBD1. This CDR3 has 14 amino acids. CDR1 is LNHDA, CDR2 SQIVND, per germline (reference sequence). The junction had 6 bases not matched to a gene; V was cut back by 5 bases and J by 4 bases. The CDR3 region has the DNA TGTGCCAGTAGTGTAACAGGGGGCCAGTACGAGCAGTACTTC. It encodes CASSVTGGQYEQYF.